This TCR beta chain was captured by sequencing in a study of shared clonotypes between healthy human individuals. On the study more broadly: For every donor, three CD4 naive, three CD4 memory, two CD8 naive and one CD8 memory plates were used.

Comment on this clone: Its antigen is unidentified.

Here immunoSEQ multiplex PCR was the method, and the copy in TCRdb shows in-frame clones only, minus some. The data show about 1.4 million clones, about 96% seen once. There are 13 residues in the CDR3. The V end lost 4 bases, the J end lost 1 base, and 8 bases lay between the germline ends. Germline CDR1 SNHLY, CDR2 FYNNEI. General study findings and limits: A reduction in generation probabilities was seen for non-shared clonotypes relative to those shared by all four donors.

The chain is built from TRBV2 and TRBJ2-7, with D perhaps TRBD1 or TRBD2 (6 bases each). Specimen: naive CD4+ T cells sorted from blood. Noted subset: CD45RA+ positively selected. This sequence was found in a man aged 25-45 years in good health. CDR3 region: CASSVGGSYEQYF. The CDR3 DNA is TGTGCCAGCAGTGTAGGGGGGTCCTACGAGCAGTACTTC.